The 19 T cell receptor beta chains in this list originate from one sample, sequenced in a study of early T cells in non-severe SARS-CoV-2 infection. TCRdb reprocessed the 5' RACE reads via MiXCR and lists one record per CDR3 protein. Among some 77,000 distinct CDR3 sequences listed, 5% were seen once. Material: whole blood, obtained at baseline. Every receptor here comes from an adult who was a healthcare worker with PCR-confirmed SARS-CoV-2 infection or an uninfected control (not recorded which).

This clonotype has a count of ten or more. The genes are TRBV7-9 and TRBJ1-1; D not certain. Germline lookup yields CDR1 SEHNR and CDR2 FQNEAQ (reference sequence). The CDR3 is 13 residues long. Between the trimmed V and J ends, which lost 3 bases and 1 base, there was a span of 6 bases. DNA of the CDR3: TGTGCCAGCAGCTTTGGCTCGAACACTGAAGCTTTCTTT. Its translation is CASSFGSNTEAFF.

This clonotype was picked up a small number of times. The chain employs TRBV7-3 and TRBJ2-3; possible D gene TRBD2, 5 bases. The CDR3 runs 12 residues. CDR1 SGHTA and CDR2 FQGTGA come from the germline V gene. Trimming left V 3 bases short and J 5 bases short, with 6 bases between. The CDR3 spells CASSFRGDTQYF. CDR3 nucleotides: TGTGCCAGCAGCTTCCGGGGAGATACGCAGTATTTT.

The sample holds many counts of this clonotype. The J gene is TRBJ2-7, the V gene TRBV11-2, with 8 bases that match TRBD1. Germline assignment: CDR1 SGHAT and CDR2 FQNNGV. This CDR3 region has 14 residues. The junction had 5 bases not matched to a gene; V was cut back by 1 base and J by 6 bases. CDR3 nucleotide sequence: TGTGCCAGCAGCTTAGCCGGACAGGGAGGCGAGCAGTACTTC. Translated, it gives CASSLAGQGGEQYF.

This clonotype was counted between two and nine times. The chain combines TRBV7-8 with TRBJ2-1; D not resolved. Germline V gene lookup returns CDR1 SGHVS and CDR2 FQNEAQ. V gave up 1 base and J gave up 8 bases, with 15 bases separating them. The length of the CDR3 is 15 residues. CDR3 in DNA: TGTGCCAGCAGCTTAGTCCCCGCCGGCATGGATGAGCAGTTCTTC. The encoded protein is CASSLVPAGMDEQFF.

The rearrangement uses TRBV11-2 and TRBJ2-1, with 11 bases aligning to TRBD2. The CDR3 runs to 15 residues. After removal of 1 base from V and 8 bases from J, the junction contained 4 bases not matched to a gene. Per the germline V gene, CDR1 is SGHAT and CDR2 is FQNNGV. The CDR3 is CASSLATSGSDEQFF. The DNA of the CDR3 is TGTGCCAGCAGCTTAGCTACTAGCGGGAGCGATGAGCAGTTCTTC.

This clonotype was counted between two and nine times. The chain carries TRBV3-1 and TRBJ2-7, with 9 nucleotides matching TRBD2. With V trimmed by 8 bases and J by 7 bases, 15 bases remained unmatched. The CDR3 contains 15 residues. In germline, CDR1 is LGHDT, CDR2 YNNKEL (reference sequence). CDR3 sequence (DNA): TGTGCCAGCGGGTTTGGGCTAGCGGGATCCAGGGAGCAGTACTTC. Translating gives CASGFGLAGSREQYF.

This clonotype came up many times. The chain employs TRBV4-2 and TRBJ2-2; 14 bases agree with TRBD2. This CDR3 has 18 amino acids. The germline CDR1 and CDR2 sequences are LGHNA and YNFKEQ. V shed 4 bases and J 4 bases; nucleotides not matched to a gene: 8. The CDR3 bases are TGTGCCAGCAGCCGCGACGGACTAGCGGGAGGTCGCACCGGGGAGCTGTTTTTT. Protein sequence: CASSRDGLAGGRTGELFF.

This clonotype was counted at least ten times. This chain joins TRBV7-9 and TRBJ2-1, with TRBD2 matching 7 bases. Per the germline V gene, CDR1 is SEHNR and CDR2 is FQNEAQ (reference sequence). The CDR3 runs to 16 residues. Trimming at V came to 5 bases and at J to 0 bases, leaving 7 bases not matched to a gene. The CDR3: CASSRSGSSSYNEQFF. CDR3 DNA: TGTGCCAGCAGCCGTAGCGGGTCAAGCTCCTACAATGAGCAGTTCTTC.

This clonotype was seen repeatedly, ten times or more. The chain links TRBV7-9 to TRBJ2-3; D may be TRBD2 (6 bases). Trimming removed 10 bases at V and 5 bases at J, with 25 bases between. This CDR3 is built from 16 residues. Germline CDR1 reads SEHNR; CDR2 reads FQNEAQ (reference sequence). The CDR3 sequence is CATREPRSEIGDTQYF. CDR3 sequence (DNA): TGTGCCACCCGGGAGCCTAGGTCCGAAATTGGAGATACGCAGTATTTT.

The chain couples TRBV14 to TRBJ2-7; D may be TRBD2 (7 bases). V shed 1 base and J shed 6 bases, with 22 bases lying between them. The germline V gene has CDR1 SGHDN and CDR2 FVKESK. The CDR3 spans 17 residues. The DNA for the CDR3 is TGTGCCAGCAGCCAAGTCGGAGGGAGGGGGTCGGAGAGCGAGCAGTACTTC. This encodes CASSQVGGRGSESEQYF.

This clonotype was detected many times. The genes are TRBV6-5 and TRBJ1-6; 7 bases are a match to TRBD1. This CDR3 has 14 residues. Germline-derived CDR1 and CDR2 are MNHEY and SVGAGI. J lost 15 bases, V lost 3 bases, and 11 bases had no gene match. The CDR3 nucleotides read TGTGCCAGCAGTTATGACAGGGTACGGCGAGACCTCCACTTT. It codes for CASSYDRVRRDLHF.

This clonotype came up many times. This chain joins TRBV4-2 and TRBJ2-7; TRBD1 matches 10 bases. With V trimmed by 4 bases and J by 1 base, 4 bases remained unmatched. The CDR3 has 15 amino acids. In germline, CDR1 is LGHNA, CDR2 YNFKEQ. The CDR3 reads CASSRGQGPSYEQYF. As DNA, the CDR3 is TGTGCCAGCAGCCGGGGACAGGGGCCTTCCTACGAGCAGTACTTC.

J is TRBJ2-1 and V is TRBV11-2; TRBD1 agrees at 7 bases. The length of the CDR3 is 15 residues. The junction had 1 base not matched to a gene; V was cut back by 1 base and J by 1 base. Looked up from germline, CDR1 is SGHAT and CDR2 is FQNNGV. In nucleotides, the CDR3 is TGTGCCAGCAGCTTAGGGGACAGTTCCTACAATGAGCAGTTCTTC. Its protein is CASSLGDSSYNEQFF.

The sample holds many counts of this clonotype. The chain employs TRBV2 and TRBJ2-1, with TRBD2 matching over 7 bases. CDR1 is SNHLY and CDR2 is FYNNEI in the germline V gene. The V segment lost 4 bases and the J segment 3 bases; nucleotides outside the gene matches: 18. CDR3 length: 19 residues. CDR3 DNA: TGTGCCAGCAGTGTTGGGCTCCGCGGACCGACGGGAGGCTACAATGAGCAGTTCTTC. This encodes CASSVGLRGPTGGYNEQFF. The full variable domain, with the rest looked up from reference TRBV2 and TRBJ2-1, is EPEVTQTPSHQVTQMGQEVILRCVPISNHLYFYWYRQILGQKVEFLVSFYNNEISEKSEIFDDQFSVERPDGSNFTLKIRSTKLEDSAMYFCASSVGLRGPTGGYNEQFFGPGTRLTVL.

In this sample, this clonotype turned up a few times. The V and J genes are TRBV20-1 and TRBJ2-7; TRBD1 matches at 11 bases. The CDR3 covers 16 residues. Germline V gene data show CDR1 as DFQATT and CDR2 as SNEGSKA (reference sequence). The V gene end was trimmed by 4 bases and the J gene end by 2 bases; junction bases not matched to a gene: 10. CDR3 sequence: CSAKDRGRIWTYEQYF. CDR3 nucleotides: TGCAGTGCTAAGGACAGGGGGCGAATTTGGACCTACGAGCAGTACTTC.

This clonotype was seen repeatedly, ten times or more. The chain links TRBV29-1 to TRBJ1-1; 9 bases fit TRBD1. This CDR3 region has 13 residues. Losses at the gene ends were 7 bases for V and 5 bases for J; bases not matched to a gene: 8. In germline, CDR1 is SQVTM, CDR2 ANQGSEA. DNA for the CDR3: TGCAGCGCGGACAGGGGCGCGCATACTGAAGCTTTCTTT. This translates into CSADRGAHTEAFF.

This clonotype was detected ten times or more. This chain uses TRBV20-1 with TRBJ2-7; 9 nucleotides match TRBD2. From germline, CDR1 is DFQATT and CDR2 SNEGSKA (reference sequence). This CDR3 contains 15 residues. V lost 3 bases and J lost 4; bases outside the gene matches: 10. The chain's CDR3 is CSARSPGLASYEQYF. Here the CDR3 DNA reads TGCAGTGCTAGGTCGCCGGGACTAGCTTCGTACGAGCAGTACTTC.

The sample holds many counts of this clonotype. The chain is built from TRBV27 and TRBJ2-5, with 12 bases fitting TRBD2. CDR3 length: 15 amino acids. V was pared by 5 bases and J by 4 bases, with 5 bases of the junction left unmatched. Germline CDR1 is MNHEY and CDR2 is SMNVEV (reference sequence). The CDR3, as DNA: TGTGCCAGCAGTATCGGACTAGCGGGAACAGAGACCCAGTACTTC. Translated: CASSIGLAGTETQYF.

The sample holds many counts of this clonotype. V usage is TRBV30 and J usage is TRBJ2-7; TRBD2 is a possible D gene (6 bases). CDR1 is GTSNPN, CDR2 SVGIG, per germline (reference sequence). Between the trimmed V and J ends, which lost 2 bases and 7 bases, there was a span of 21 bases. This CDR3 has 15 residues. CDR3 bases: TGTGCCTGGAGTACCCGGACCCGAAAGGAGGGGGAGCAGTACTTC. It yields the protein CAWSTRTRKEGEQYF.